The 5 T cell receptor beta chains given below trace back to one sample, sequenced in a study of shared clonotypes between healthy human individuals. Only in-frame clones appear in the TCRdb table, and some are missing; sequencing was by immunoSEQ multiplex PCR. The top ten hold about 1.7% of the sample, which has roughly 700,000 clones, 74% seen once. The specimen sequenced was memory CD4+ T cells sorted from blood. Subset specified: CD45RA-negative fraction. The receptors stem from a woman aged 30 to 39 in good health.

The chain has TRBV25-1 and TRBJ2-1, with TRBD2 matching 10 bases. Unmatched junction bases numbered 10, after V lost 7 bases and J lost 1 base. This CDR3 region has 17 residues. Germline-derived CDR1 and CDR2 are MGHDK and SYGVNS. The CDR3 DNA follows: TGTGCCAGCACAGTAAGCGGGAGGGAGGGGTCCTACAATGAGCAGTTCTTC. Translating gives CASTVSGREGSYNEQFF. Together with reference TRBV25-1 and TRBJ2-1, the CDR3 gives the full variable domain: EADIYQTPRYLVIGTGKKITLECSQTMGHDKMYWYQQDPGMELHLIHYSYGVNSTEKGDLSSESTVSRIRTEHFPLTLESARPSHTSQYLCASTVSGREGSYNEQFFGPGTRLTVL.

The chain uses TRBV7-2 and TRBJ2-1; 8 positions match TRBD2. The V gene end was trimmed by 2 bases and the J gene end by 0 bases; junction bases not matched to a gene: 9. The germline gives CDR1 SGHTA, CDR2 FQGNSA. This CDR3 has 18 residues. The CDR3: CASSLKASGQSSYNEQFF. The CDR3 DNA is TGTGCCAGCAGCTTAAAGGCTAGCGGGCAGAGCTCCTACAATGAGCAGTTCTTC.

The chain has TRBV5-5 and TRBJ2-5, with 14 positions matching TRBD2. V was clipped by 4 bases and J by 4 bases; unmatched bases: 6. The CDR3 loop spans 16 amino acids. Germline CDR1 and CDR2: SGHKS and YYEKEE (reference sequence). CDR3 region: CASSLRLAGGAETQYF. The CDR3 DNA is TGTGCCAGCAGCCTTAGACTAGCGGGAGGGGCAGAGACCCAGTACTTC.

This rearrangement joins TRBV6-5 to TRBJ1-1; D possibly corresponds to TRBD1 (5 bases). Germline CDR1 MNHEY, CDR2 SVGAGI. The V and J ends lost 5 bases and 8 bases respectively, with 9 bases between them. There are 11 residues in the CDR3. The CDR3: CASSAWGEAFF. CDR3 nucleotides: TGTGCCAGCAGTGCTTGGGGCGAAGCTTTCTTT.

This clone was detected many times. In DNA, the CDR3 is TGTGCCAGCAAACGGGAGGAGTTCTCAGATACGCAGTATTTT. Protein sequence: CASKREEFSDTQYF. This chain uses TRBV6-5 with TRBJ2-3; 7 bases align to TRBD2. CDR1 and CDR2 (germline): MNHEY, SVGAGI. Trimming cost V 7 bases and J 4 bases; bases outside gene matches: 8. The CDR3 is made up of 14 amino acids.